One and the same sample provided the 17 T cell receptor beta chains below, sequenced in a study of OX40 agonist ivuxolimab in advanced cancers. Generated by immunoSEQ multiplex PCR, the TCRdb table keeps only in-frame clones and is missing some. The sample shows about 35,000 clones, about 90% of them seen only once. The sample was CD4+ or CD8+ T cells sorted from blood, taken in a trial of the OX40 agonist ivuxolimab. These TCRs come from an adult with an advanced solid tumor such as melanoma, head and neck, liver or kidney cancer.

The J gene is TRBJ1-4, the V gene TRBV6-6; the D gene is possibly TRBD1 (5 bases). The ends were cut back, 4 bases at V and 7 bases at J, with 19 bases in the middle. In germline, CDR1 is MNHNY, CDR2 SVGAGI (reference sequence). The CDR3 contains 16 residues. The CDR3 spells CASSWQGWASGEKLFF. DNA for the CDR3: TGTGCCAGCAGTTGGCAGGGTTGGGCCAGCGGTGAAAAACTGTTTTTT.

This sequence joins TRBV4-2 and TRBJ1-6; a possible D gene is TRBD1 (6 bases). In germline, CDR1 is LGHNA, CDR2 YNFKEQ. The CDR3 is 15 amino acids. V dropped 3 bases and J dropped 6 bases, with 12 bases sitting between them. As DNA, the CDR3 is TGTGCCAGCAGCCAGTCCGGGACACTTAATTCACCCCTCCACTTT. This sequence encodes CASSQSGTLNSPLHF.

This chain joins TRBV28 and TRBJ1-5, with 9 bases aligning to TRBD1. CDR1 is MDHEN and CDR2 is SYDVKM in the germline V gene. This CDR3 has 12 amino acids. The ends lost 8 bases at V and 7 bases at J; junction bases unmatched: 3. In DNA, the CDR3 is TGTGCCAGCGGGACAGGGTACCAGCCCCAGCATTTT. Its translation: CASGTGYQPQHF. The entire variable domain, with the rest obtained from reference TRBV28 and TRBJ1-5, is as follows: DVKVTQSSRYLVKRTGEKVFLECVQDMDHENMFWYRQDPGLGLRLIYFSYDVKMKEKGDIPEGYSVSREKKERFSLILESASTNQTSMYLCASGTGYQPQHFGDGTRLSIL.

This clone was detected a few times. V usage is TRBV30 and J usage is TRBJ2-5; 8 bases are a match to TRBD1. The germline CDR1 and CDR2 sequences are GTSNPN and SVGIG (reference sequence). The junction had 10 bases not matched to a gene; V was cut back by 5 bases and J by 2 bases. The CDR3 length is 15 residues. The CDR3 DNA reads as TGTGCCTGGGGTAGAACAACAGGGGGTCAAGAGACCCAGTACTTC. It codes for CAWGRTTGGQETQYF.

The gene calls are TRBV9 and TRBJ2-2; 8 bases match TRBD2. The V and J ends lost 4 bases and 4 bases, in that order; junction bases with no gene match: 12. Germline loops: CDR1 SGDLS, CDR2 YYNGEE. The CDR3 length is 17 residues. In DNA form, the CDR3 reads TGTGCCAGCAGCCCCCCGGGAGCGGGAGATACCACCGGGGAGCTGTTTTTT. Translated: CASSPPGAGDTTGELFF.

The CDR3 reads CASSKAFGTGGYNTEAFF. CDR3 nucleotide sequence: TGTGCCAGCAGCAAAGCCTTCGGGACAGGGGGCTACAACACTGAAGCTTTCTTT. The rearrangement joins TRBV21-1 to TRBJ1-1; whether TRBD1, the table's D call, matches the DNA was not checked. TRBV21-1 is deemed a pseudogene. This CDR3 is 18 amino acids long.

This rearrangement joins TRBV5-5 to TRBJ2-7; D gene unclear. Between the trimmed V and J ends, which lost 0 bases and 2 bases, there was a span of 6 bases. From germline, CDR1 is SGHKS and CDR2 YYEKEE (reference sequence). This CDR3 contains 13 residues. The chain's CDR3 is CASSLATAYEQYF. CDR3 coding DNA: TGTGCCAGCAGCTTGGCAACTGCCTACGAGCAGTACTTC.

In its sample, this clone was seen once. No DNA is shown, since the ends of the CDR3 on it are uncertain; the CDR3 is the one TCRdb lists. The chain combines TRBV28 with TRBJ1-1. The CDR3 numbers 12 amino acids, ends counted. In germline, CDR1 is MDHEN, CDR2 SYDVKM. The CDR3: CASSSSNTEAFF.

The chain recombines TRBV15 with TRBJ1-2, with a weak D call TRBD1 (5 bases). The CDR3 runs to 14 residues. The germline V and J ends were trimmed by 5 bases and 2 bases, with 12 bases remaining between them. Germline V CDR1 and CDR2: LNHNV, YYDKDF (reference sequence). DNA of the CDR3: TGTGCCACCAGCGGGGGACCGACGAACTATGGCTACACCTTC. As protein: CATSGGPTNYGYTF.

The J gene is TRBJ2-4, the V gene TRBV5-1, with a tentative D call TRBD2 (6 bases). Deletions cut 2 bases from V and 8 bases from J, with 14 bases between. The CDR3 consists of 14 residues. Germline assignment: CDR1 SGHRS and CDR2 YFSETQ. The CDR3 loop reads CASSFDTPGDIQYF. The CDR3 DNA is TGCGCCAGCAGCTTCGACACCCCGGGGGACATTCAGTACTTC. The full variable domain, in which reference TRBV5-1 and TRBJ2-4 provide the parts outside the CDR3, is KAGVTQTPRYLIKTRGQQVTLSCSPISGHRSVSWYQQTPGQGLQFLFEYFSETQRNKGNFPGRFSGRQFSNSRSEMNVSTLELGDSALYLCASSFDTPGDIQYFGAGTRLSVL.

The rearrangement links TRBV27 to TRBJ2-1; maybe TRBD2 (5 bases). The CDR3 consists of 15 residues. In germline, CDR1 is MNHEY, CDR2 SMNVEV (reference sequence). Trimming stripped 2 bases from V and 6 bases from J, with 14 bases between. CDR3 DNA: TGTGCCAGCAGTTTAATCGGTACTAGAGGCAATGAGCAGTTCTTC. This codes for CASSLIGTRGNEQFF.

This clone has only one observation. This chain joins TRBV11-2 and TRBJ1-5; D unresolved. CDR1 and CDR2 (germline): SGHAT, FQNNGV. The CDR3 runs 14 residues. V was pared by 1 base and J by 6 bases, with 10 bases between. CDR3 in amino acids: CASSLGGSSQPQHF. CDR3 DNA sequence: TGTGCCAGCAGCTTAGGGGGATCCAGTCAGCCCCAGCATTTT.

The rearrangement joins TRBV4-2 to TRBJ1-1; D is uncertain. From germline, CDR1 is LGHNA and CDR2 YNFKEQ. Trimming took off 2 bases at V and 6 bases at J, with 10 bases between the two ends. The CDR3 contains 13 residues. The CDR3 sequence is CASSQMEGAEAFF. CDR3 DNA sequence: TGTGCCAGCAGCCAAATGGAAGGTGCTGAAGCTTTCTTT.

The rearrangement uses TRBV28 and TRBJ1-3; D is possibly TRBD1 (6 bases). Trimming removed 7 bases at V and 0 bases at J, with 16 bases between. The CDR3 is 16 residues long. Germline values: CDR1 MDHEN, CDR2 SYDVKM. The CDR3: CASISGQGVSGNTIYF. CDR3 sequence (DNA): TGTGCCAGCATTTCGGGACAAGGAGTCTCTGGAAACACCATATATTTT.

The chain couples TRBV4-3 to TRBJ2-3; no firm D call. Germline CDR1 reads LGHNA; CDR2 reads YSLEER. The CDR3 consists of 15 residues. V was pared by 0 bases and J by 2 bases, with 9 bases between. Written as DNA, the CDR3 is TGCGCCAGCAGCCAAGATTGGCACAACACAGATACGCAGTATTTT. Amino acids: CASSQDWHNTDTQYF.

This sequence joins TRBV18 and TRBJ2-6; weak D call: TRBD1 (5 bases). Trimming removed 3 bases from V and 0 bases from J, with 9 bases in between. Germline lookup yields CDR1 KGHSH and CDR2 LQKENI. This CDR3 region has 16 residues. CDR3 bases: TGTGCCAGCTCACCCATTCAGGGCTCTGGGGCCAACGTCCTGACTTTC. It translates to CASSPIQGSGANVLTF.

This chain connects TRBV7-2 to TRBJ1-2; 7 positions match TRBD1. This CDR3 is built from 12 residues. Germline trimming cut 5 bases from V and 11 bases from J; bases unmatched to any gene: 8. Germline V gives CDR1 SGHTA, CDR2 FQGNSA. The CDR3 DNA is TGTGCCAGCAGCATAAACAGGGGTTGGTACACCTTC. Its translation is CASSINRGWYTF.